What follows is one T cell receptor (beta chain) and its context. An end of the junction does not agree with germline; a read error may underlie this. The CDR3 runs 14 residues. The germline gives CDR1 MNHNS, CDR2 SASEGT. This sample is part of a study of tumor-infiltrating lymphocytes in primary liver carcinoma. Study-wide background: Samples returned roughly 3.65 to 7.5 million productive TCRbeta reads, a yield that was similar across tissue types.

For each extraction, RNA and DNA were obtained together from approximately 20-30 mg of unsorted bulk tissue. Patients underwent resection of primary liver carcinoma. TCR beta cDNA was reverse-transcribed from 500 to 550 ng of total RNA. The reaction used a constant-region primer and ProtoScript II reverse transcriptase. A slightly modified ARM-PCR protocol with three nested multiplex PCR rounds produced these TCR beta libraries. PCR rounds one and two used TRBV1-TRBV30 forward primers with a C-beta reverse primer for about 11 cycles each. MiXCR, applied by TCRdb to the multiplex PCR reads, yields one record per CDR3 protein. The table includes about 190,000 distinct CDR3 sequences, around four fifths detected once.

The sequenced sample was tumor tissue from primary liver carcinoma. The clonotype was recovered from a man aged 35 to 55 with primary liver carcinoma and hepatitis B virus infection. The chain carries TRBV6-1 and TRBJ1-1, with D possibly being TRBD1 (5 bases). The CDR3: CASCEASRGTEAFF. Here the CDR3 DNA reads TGTGCCAGCTGTGAAGCCTCGAGGGGTACTGAAGCTTTCTTT.